This T cell receptor beta chain emerged from a study of Graves' ophthalmopathy and Graves' hyperthyroidism. Study at large: No treatment had been given when peripheral blood was collected at initial diagnosis.

As diagnostic evidence, clinical symptoms, serum thyroxine, TRAb, thyroid ultrasound and orbital computed tomography were relied upon. This clonotype occurred many times. Germline V CDR1 and CDR2: SGDLS, YYNGEE. The CDR3 runs to 14 residues. Trimming removed 0 bases at V and 5 bases at J, with 12 bases between. Amplification from RNA transcripts yielded the TCR beta CDR3 regions. Scientists carried out first-round RT-PCR using HTBI primers and then a second-round multiplex PCR. TCRdb used MiXCR to reprocess the multiplex PCR reads, holding one entry per CDR3 protein. The data contain some 520,000 distinct CDR3 sequences, approximately 15% of them singletons.

This sequence originates from a woman in her twenties or thirties with Graves' ophthalmopathy. J is TRBJ2-7 and V is TRBV9; possibly TRBD2 for D (5 bases). Input material: blood. The CDR3 here is CASSVEGVTNEQYF. Here the CDR3 DNA reads TGTGCCAGCAGCGTAGAGGGAGTAACCAACGAGCAGTACTTC.